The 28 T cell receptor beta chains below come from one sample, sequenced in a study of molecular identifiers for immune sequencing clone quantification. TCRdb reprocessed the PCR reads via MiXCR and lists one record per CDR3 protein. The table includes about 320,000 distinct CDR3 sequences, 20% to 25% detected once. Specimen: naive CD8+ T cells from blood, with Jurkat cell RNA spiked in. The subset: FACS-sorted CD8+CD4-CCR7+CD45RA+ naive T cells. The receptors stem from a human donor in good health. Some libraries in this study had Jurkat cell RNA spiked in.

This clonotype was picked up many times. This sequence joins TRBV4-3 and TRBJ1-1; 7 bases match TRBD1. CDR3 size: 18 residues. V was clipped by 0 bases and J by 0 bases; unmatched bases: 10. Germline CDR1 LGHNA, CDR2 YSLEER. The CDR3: CASSQDLASGQVNTEAFF. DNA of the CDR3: TGCGCCAGCAGCCAAGATCTGGCATCCGGACAGGTGAACACTGAAGCTTTCTTT.

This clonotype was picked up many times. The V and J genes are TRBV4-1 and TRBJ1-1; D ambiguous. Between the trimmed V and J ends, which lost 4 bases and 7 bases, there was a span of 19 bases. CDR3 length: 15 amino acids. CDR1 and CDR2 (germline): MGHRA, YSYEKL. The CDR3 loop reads CASSPQGPLVREAFF. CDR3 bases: TGCGCCAGCAGCCCTCAAGGGCCCCTGGTTCGTGAAGCTTTCTTT.

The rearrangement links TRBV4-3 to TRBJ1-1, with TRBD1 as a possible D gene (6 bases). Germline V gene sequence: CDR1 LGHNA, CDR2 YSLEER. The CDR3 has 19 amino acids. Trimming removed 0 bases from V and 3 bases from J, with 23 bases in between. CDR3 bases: TGCGCCAGCAGCCAAGATCGGGGGCCAGGGGATTATGTGTACACTGAAGCTTTCTTT. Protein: CASSQDRGPGDYVYTEAFF.

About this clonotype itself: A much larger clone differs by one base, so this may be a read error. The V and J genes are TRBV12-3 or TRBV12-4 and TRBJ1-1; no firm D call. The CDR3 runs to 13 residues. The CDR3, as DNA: TGTGCCTGCAGCTGGGCAGAGAACACTGAAGCTTTCTTT. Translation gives CACSWAENTEAFF.

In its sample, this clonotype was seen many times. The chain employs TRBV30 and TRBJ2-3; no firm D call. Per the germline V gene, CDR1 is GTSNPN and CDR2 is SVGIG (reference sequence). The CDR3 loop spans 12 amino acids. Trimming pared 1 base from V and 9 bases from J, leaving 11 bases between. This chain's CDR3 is CAWSGARSTQYF. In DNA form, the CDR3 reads TGTGCCTGGAGTGGTGCCAGATCAACGCAGTATTTT.

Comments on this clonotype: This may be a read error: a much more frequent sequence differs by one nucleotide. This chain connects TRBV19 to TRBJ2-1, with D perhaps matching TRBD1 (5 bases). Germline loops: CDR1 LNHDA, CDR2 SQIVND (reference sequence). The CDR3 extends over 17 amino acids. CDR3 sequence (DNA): TGTGCCAGTAGTATAGATTCAGGGCTCTACTCCTACAATGAGCAGCTCTTC. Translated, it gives CASSIDSGLYSYNEQLF.

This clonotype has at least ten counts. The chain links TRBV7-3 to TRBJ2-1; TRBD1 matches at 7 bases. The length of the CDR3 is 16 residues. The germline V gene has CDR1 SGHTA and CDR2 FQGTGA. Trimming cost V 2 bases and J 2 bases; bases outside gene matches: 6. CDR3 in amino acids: CASSLLYGTAYNEQFF. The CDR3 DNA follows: TGTGCCAGCAGCTTACTATACGGGACAGCCTACAATGAGCAGTTCTTC.

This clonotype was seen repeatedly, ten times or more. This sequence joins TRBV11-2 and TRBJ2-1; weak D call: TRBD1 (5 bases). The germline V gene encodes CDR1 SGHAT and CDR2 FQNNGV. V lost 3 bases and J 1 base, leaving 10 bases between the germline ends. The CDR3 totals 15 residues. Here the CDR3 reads CASSLVRGSYNEQFF. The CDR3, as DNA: TGTGCCAGCAGCTTGGTTAGGGGATCCTACAATGAGCAGTTCTTC.

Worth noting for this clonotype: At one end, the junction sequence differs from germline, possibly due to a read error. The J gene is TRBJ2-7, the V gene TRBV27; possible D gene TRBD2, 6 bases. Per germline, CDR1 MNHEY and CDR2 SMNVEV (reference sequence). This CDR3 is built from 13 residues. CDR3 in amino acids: CASGFGGGYEQYF. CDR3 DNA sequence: TGTGCCAGCGGTTTCGGGGGTGGCTACGAGCAGTACTTC.

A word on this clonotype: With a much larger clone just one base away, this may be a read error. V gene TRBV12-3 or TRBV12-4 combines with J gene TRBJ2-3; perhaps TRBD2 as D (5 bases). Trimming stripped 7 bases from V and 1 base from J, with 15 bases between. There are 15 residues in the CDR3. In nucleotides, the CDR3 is TGTGCCAGCAAGAGCGGAACTTCCCGCACAGATACGCAGTATTTT. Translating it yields CASKSGTSRTDTQYF.

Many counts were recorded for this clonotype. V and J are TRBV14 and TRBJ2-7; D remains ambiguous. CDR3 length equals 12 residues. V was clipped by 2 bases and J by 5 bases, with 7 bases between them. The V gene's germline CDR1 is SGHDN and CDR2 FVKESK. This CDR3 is CASSQLGDEQYF. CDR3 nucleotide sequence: TGTGCCAGCAGCCAACTCGGCGACGAGCAGTACTTC.

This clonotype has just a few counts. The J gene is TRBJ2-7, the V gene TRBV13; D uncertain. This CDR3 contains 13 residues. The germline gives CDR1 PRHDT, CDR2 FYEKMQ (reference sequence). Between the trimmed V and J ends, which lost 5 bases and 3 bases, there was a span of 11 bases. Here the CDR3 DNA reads TGTGCCAGCAGCCCCACGGGCCGCTACGAGCAGTACTTC. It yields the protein CASSPTGRYEQYF. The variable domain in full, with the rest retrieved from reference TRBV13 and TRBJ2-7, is AAGVIQSPRHLIKEKRETATLKCYPIPRHDTVYWYQQGPGQDPQFLISFYEKMQSDKGSIPDRFSAQQFSDYHSELNMSSLELGDSALYFCASSPTGRYEQYFGPGTRLTVT.

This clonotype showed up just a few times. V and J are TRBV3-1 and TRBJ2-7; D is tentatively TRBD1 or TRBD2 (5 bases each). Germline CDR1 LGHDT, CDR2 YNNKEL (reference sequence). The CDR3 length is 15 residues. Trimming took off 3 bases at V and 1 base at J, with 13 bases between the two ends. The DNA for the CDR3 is TGTGCCAGCAGCCACTTCCGGGACCGATCCTACGAGCAGTACTTC. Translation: CASSHFRDRSYEQYF.

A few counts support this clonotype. The CDR3 DNA follows: TGTGCCAGCACCAGGACAGGGAACAGTCGCTACTCCTACGAGCAGTACTTC. Translation: CASTRTGNSRYSYEQYF. The chain is built from TRBV27 and TRBJ2-7, with TRBD1 identical over 8 bases. V shed 7 bases and J 0 bases; nucleotides not matched to a gene: 14. This CDR3 has 17 residues. Germline CDR1 MNHEY, CDR2 SMNVEV (reference sequence).

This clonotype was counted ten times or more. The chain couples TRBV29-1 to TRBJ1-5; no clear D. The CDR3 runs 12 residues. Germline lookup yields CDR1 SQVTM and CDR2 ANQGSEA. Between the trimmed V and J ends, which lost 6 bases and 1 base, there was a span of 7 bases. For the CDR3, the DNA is TGCAGCGTCCTGGACAGCAATCAGCCCCAGCATTTT. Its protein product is CSVLDSNQPQHF.

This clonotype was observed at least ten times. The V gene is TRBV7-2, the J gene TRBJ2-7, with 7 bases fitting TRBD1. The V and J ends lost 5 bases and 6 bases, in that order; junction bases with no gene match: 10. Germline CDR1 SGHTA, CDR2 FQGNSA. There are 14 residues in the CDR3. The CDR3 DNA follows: TGTGCCAGCAGCCTCGGACAGGCGGCGAGCGAGCAGTACTTC. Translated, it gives CASSLGQAASEQYF.

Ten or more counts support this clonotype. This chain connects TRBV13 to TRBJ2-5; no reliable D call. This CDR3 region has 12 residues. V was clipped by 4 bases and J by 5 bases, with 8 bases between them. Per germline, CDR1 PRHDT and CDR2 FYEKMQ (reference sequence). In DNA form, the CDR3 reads TGTGCCAGCAGCTCCGCTGGGGAGACCCAGTACTTC. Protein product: CASSSAGETQYF.

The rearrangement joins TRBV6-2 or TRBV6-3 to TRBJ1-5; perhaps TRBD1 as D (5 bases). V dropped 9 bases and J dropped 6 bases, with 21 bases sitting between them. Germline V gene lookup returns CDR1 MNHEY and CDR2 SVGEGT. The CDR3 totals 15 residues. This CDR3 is CASRGGAKRIQPQHF. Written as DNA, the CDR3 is TGTGCCAGTCGCGGCGGGGCAAAGCGTATTCAGCCCCAGCATTTT.

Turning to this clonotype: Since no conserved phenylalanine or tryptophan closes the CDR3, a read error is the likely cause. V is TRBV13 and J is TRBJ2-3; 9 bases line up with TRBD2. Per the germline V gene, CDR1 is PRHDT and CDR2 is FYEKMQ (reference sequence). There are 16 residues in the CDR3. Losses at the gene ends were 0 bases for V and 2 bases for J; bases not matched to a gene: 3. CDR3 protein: CASSLGLAGYTDTQYL. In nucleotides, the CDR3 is TGTGCCAGCAGCTTAGGCCTAGCGGGGTACACAGATACGCAGTATCTT.

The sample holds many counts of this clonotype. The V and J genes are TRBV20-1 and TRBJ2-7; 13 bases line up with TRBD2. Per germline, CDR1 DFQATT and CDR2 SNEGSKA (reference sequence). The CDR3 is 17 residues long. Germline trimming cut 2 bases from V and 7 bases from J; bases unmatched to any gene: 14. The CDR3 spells CSARKSPPLAGGPEQYF. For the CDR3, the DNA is TGCAGTGCTAGAAAAAGTCCTCCACTAGCGGGGGGGCCTGAGCAGTACTTC.

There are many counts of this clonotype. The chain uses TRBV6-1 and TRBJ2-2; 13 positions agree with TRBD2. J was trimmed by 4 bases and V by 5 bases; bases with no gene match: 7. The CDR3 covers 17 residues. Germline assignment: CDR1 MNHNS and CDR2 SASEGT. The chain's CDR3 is CASSITSGRAVTGELFF. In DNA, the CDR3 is TGTGCCAGCAGTATCACTAGCGGGAGGGCCGTCACCGGGGAGCTGTTTTTT.

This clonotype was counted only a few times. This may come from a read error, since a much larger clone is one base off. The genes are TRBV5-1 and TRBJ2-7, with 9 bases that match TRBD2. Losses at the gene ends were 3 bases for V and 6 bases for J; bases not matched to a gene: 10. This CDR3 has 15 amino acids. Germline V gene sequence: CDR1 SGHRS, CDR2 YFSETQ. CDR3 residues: CASSYDSGSRVEQYF. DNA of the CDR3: TGCGCCAGCAGCTATGATAGCGGGAGCCGGGTCGAGCAGTACTTC.

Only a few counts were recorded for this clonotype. Written as DNA, the CDR3 is TGTGCCAGCAGCCAACAACCGGGACTAGCCTACGAGCAGTACTTC. Its protein product is CASSQQPGLAYEQYF. This chain joins TRBV3-1 and TRBJ2-7, with 8 bases lining up with TRBD2. With 2 bases clipped from V and 2 bases from J, the junction kept 5 bases outside the gene matches. The CDR3 length is 15 residues. Germline CDR1 reads LGHDT; CDR2 reads YNNKEL (reference sequence).

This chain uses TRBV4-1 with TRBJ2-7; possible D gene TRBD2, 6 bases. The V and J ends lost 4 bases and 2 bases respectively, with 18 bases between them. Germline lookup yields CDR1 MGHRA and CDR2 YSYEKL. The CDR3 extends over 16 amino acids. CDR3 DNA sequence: TGCGCCAGCAGCCTCCGGCCGGAGGGGTCCCCCTACGAGCAGTACTTC. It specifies CASSLRPEGSPYEQYF.

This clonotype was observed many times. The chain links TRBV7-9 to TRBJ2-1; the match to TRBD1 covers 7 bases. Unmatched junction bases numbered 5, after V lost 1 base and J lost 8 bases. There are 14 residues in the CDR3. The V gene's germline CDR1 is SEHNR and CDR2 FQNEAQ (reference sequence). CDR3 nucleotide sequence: TGTGCCAGCAGCTTAGGACAGGGATTGGATGAGCAGTTCTTC. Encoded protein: CASSLGQGLDEQFF.

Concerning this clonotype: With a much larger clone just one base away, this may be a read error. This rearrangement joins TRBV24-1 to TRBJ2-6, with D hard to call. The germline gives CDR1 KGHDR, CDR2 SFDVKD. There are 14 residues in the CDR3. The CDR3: CASSADSGANVLTF. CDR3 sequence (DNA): TGTGCCTCCAGTGCCGACTCTGGGGCCAACGTCCTGACTTTC.

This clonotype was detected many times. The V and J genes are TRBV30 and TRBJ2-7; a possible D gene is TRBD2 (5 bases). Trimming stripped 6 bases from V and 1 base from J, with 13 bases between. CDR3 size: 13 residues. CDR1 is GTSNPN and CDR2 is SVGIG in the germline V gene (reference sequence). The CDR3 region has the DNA TGTGCCTGCCCGGGGAAGGTTTCCTACGAGCAGTACTTC. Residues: CACPGKVSYEQYF.

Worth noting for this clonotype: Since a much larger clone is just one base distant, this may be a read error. The CDR3 DNA is TGTGCCAGCAGCGTAGGGACGGGATATCAGCCCCAGCATTTT. This sequence encodes CASSVGTGYQPQHF. V usage is TRBV9 and J usage is TRBJ1-5; D unresolved. The CDR3 has 14 residues. The V and J ends lost 0 bases and 5 bases respectively, with 9 bases between them. Germline loops: CDR1 SGDLS, CDR2 YYNGEE.